The rows below give T cell receptor beta chains drawn from one sample of a study of beta chain features in type 1 diabetes. Measured with immunoSEQ multiplex PCR; TCRdb has only the in-frame clones, and not every one. The sample includes about 900,000 clones, roughly 16% of them seen just once. The sequenced sample consisted of naive CD4+ T cells from blood. Every receptor here comes from a woman between 18 and 29 years old in good health. Each CDR3 is given without its conserved first and last residue. The order of the fields is J gene, D gene, CDR3 length, V gene, CDR3 protein. D genes are given only for firm matches.

>TRBJ2-6|NA|13|TRBV6-5
ASSYYASGANVLT
>TRBJ2-2|NA|12|TRBV11-2
ASSLMANTGELF
>TRBJ2-2|NA|16|TRBV19
ASSIDLLRGPNTGELF
>TRBJ2-3|NA|12|TRBV19
ASSISGSTDTQY
>TRBJ2-5|NA|11|TRBV19
ASRARQQETQY
>TRBJ2-5|TRBD2|13|TRBV18
ASSPSSGRGETQY
>TRBJ2-1|NA|13|TRBV14
ASSQGHSSYNEQF
>TRBJ1-2|NA|10|TRBV18
ASSEDGYGYT
>TRBJ1-4|NA|14|TRBV5-6
ASSLAGQADTEGRV
>TRBJ2-1|TRBD2|16|TRBV13
ASSWLAGGVGTYNEQF
>TRBJ2-1|TRBD2|18|TRBV19
ASSMGLGTSTKASYNEQF
>TRBJ2-7|NA|11|TRBV15
ATSKRYGNEQY
>TRBJ1-1|TRBD1|10|TRBV29-1
STRDRYSEAF
>TRBJ2-5|TRBD1|12|TRBV7-9
ASRMGQGQETQY
>TRBJ2-3|NA|14|TRBV21-1
ASIPPRTSGEDTQY
>TRBJ2-3|NA|13|TRBV4-2
ASSQDGFYTDTQY
>TRBJ2-1|NA|12|TRBV19
ASRRDPALNEQF
>TRBJ2-7|NA|12|TRBV28
ASSLTGPSYEQY
>TRBJ2-5|NA|11|TRBV7-6
ASSLSHQETQY
>TRBJ2-3|NA|11|TRBV28
ASFRGAGDTQY
>TRBJ2-3|NA|10|TRBV9
ASSGSAQTQY
>TRBJ2-1|NA|15|TRBV10-3
AISEPSAGASYNEQF
>TRBJ2-4|NA|14|TRBV5-1
ASSLATGTAKNIQY
>TRBJ2-7|TRBD1|12|TRBV9
ASSGDRGPREQY
>TRBJ1-1|NA|12|TRBV23-1
ASSQTTGTTEAF
>TRBJ2-2|NA|10|TRBV6-6
ASRTSSGELF
>TRBJ1-4|TRBD1|12|TRBV18
ASSPGQGREKLF
>TRBJ2-5|TRBD2|12|TRBV6-5
ASSSPTSWETQY
>TRBJ1-2|NA|10|TRBV5-5
ASSPVNYGYT
>TRBJ2-2|TRBD1|13|TRBV14
ASSQRQGEAGELF
>TRBJ2-1|TRBD1|13|TRBV7-6
ASSRGGSSYNEQF
>TRBJ2-5|TRBD1|12|TRBV2
ASRTGFFVETQY
>TRBJ2-2|NA|12|TRBV9
ASSVVGGTGELF
>TRBJ2-1|TRBD2|16|TRBV15
ATSPWPNVAGVHNEQF
>TRBJ2-7|TRBD2|17|TRBV18
ASSQSRGSGRTSSYEQY
>TRBJ2-2|NA|14|TRBV4-2
ASSQDMRGNTGELF
>TRBJ2-6|NA|15|TRBV27
ASSLSINRAGANVLT
>TRBJ2-5|NA|11|TRBV5-6
ASSFRATGEQY
>TRBJ2-2|NA|11|TRBV9
ASSQLGIGELF
>TRBJ2-3|NA|10|TRBV7-2
ATSSRTDTQY
>TRBJ2-1|NA|13|TRBV2
ASERMAGIYNEQF
>TRBJ1-2|NA|13|TRBV7-8
ASSPGPESYSGYT